These 16 T cell receptor beta chains were sequenced from one sample in a study of blood T cells in healthy people across ages (dated by TCRdb to between 2014 and 2017). Library prep was done by 5' RACE. The instrument was an Illumina HiSeq 2500. A second PCR of about 6 to 11 cycles was run with a J-beta primer mix and a sample-barcoded 5' primer. TCRdb reprocessing: public reads trimmed at Q25 with fastp, clones called with MiXCR, in-frame beta chains kept. Every entry covers one CDR3 protein and lists the most common genes and DNA from its rows. Across this sample there are some 860,000 distinct CDR3 sequences, with more than 55% seen only once. The ten top clones hold under 30% of the sample. Specimen: blood. These receptors were taken from a man aged 40-49 years in good health.

The V call is TRBV29-1, the J call TRBJ1-4; tentative D call: TRBD1 (6 bases). CDR1 and CDR2 (germline): SQVTM, ANQGSEA. The CDR3 covers 14 residues. Trimming cost V 5 bases and J 8 bases, with 18 bases left between them. Here the CDR3 DNA reads TGCAGCGTTCTCCCGGGGGCCGGTTCGGAAAAACTGTTTTTT. Amino acids: CSVLPGAGSEKLFF.

This clonotype showed up just once. V and J are TRBV25-1 and TRBJ2-5; the D is unclear. Germline CDR1 and CDR2: MGHDK and SYGVNS. The ends were cut back, 3 bases at V and 1 base at J, with 12 bases in the middle. The CDR3 covers 15 residues. The CDR3 protein is CASSDPRRAQETQYF. The DNA of the CDR3 is TGTGCCAGCAGTGACCCTCGTCGGGCCCAAGAGACCCAGTACTTC.

This clonotype was recorded once. The CDR3 coding sequence is TGTGCCACCAGTGACCTCGGACTAGCGGGAGGGCCCAGTTCAGATACGCAGTATTTT. Its translation is CATSDLGLAGGPSSDTQYF. The gene calls are TRBV24-1 and TRBJ2-3; the match to TRBD2 covers 15 bases. CDR3 length: 19 residues. Germline CDR1 is KGHDR and CDR2 is SFDVKD. The V segment lost 4 bases and the J segment 4 bases; nucleotides outside the gene matches: 11.

The rearrangement joins TRBV7-9 to TRBJ2-7; possible D gene TRBD1, 6 bases. Germline V gene data show CDR1 as SEHNR and CDR2 as FQNEAQ (reference sequence). The CDR3 is 16 amino acids. Trimming cost V 10 bases and J 1 base, with 23 bases left between them. CDR3 residues: CATSTIAGDSSYEQYF. CDR3 nucleotides: TGTGCCACCTCCACCATAGCAGGGGATAGTTCCTACGAGCAGTACTTC.

The sample holds a few counts of this clonotype. A much larger clone differs by one base, so this may be a read error. This chain connects TRBV7-6 to TRBJ2-7; the D gene is possibly TRBD2 (5 bases). CDR1 and CDR2 from the germline V gene are SGHVS and FNYEAQ. This CDR3 has 16 amino acids. The DNA of the CDR3 is TGTACCAGCAGCGCCATAGGGCCCGAGGGCTCCTACGAGCAGTACTTC. It yields the protein CTSSAIGPEGSYEQYF.

This clonotype was counted once. The rearrangement links TRBV7-3 to TRBJ2-3; tentative D call: TRBD1 (6 bases). Germline V CDR1 and CDR2: SGHTA, FQGTGA. The CDR3 has 17 amino acids. Trimming cost V 3 bases and J 4 bases, with 20 bases left between them. The CDR3 DNA is TGTGCCAGCAGCTTTTTCGGACAGCACCCTCGCGCAGATACGCAGTATTTT. This sequence encodes CASSFFGQHPRADTQYF.

This sequence joins TRBV2 and TRBJ2-3, with 9 bases matching TRBD2. V lost 8 bases, J lost 5 bases, and 8 bases stayed unmatched. CDR1 is SNHLY, CDR2 FYNNEI, per germline. There are 14 residues in the CDR3. CDR3 nucleotides: TGTGCCAGCGGACTAGCGAGGGGGGAAGATACGCAGTATTTT. Encoded protein: CASGLARGEDTQYF.

V gene TRBV6-5 combines with J gene TRBJ2-7; the D is unclear. The CDR3 loop spans 13 amino acids. Trimming pared 7 bases from V and 3 bases from J, leaving 13 bases between. Germline assignment: CDR1 MNHEY and CDR2 SVGAGI. The CDR3 is CASTRKGDYEQYF. As DNA, the CDR3 is TGTGCCAGCACCCGAAAGGGTGACTACGAGCAGTACTTC.

The chain is built from TRBV6-2 or TRBV6-3 and TRBJ2-7; D possibly corresponds to TRBD1 (6 bases). Trimming took 0 bases from V and 4 from J, leaving 10 bases between them. This CDR3 has 14 amino acids. CDR1 and CDR2 from the germline V gene are MNHEY and SVGEGT. CDR3 DNA: TGTGCCAGCAGTTACTCTCAGGGGAGATACGAGCAGTACTTC. Translation gives CASSYSQGRYEQYF.

This clonotype has only a few counts. V usage is TRBV4-3 and J usage is TRBJ1-1, with TRBD1 matching over 8 bases. Trimming took 0 bases from V and 8 from J; bases not matched to a gene: 2. This CDR3 region has 13 residues. CDR1 LGHNA and CDR2 YSLEER come from the germline V gene. CDR3 nucleotides: TGCGCCAGCAGCCAAGAGCGGACAGGGGAAGCTTTCTTT. It is translated as CASSQERTGEAFF.

Only a few counts were recorded for this clonotype. This rearrangement joins TRBV6-6 to TRBJ2-3; 9 bases line up with TRBD2. V trimming: 5 bases; J trimming: 1 base; junction bases outside the gene matches: 7. Germline assignment: CDR1 MNHNY and CDR2 SVGAGI (reference sequence). The CDR3 totals 16 residues. The CDR3 loop reads CASSDGLALGTDTQYF. The CDR3 bases are TGTGCCAGCAGTGACGGACTAGCGCTCGGCACAGATACGCAGTATTTT.

In its sample, this clonotype was seen once. The chain employs TRBV24-1 and TRBJ2-5, with 7 bases fitting TRBD1. Germline CDR1 and CDR2: KGHDR and SFDVKD. The V gene end was trimmed by 0 bases and the J gene end by 2 bases; junction bases not matched to a gene: 2. This CDR3 comprises 15 residues. The CDR3 DNA reads TGTGCCACCAGTGATTTGCAGGGGGATCAAGAGACCCAGTACTTC. Translating it yields CATSDLQGDQETQYF.

Only a few counts were recorded for this clonotype. The chain links TRBV29-1 to TRBJ1-1, with D perhaps TRBD1 (5 bases). Germline lookup yields CDR1 SQVTM and CDR2 ANQGSEA. V lost 2 bases, J lost 0 bases, and 7 bases lay in between. There are 13 residues in the CDR3. CDR3 DNA: TGCAGCGTTGAACAGGGACTGAACACTGAAGCTTTCTTT. Translated, it gives CSVEQGLNTEAFF.

J is TRBJ2-1 and V is TRBV28; D is unresolved. V dropped 7 bases and J dropped 7 bases, with 11 bases sitting between them. The CDR3 loop spans 12 amino acids. CDR1 is MDHEN and CDR2 is SYDVKM in the germline V gene. The CDR3 region has the DNA TGTGCCAGCAAGACGGACCTTAATGAGCAGTTCTTC. This sequence encodes CASKTDLNEQFF. Drawing the rest from reference TRBV28 and TRBJ2-1, the complete variable domain is DVKVTQSSRYLVKRTGEKVFLECVQDMDHENMFWYRQDPGLGLRLIYFSYDVKMKEKGDIPEGYSVSREKKERFSLILESASTNQTSMYLCASKTDLNEQFFGPGTRLTVL.

The V call is TRBV5-1, the J call TRBJ2-1, with 9 positions matching TRBD2. CDR3 length equals 15 residues. The junction had 9 bases not matched to a gene; V was cut back by 3 bases and J by 8 bases. Germline values: CDR1 SGHRS, CDR2 YFSETQ. The CDR3 DNA sequence: TGCGCCAGCAGCTGGGTAGCGGGAGAGGTCGATGAGCAGTTCTTC. Translation gives CASSWVAGEVDEQFF.

This chain links TRBV3-1 with TRBJ1-5; no reliable D call. This CDR3 is built from 14 residues. Per the germline V gene, CDR1 is LGHDT and CDR2 is YNNKEL (reference sequence). The V end lost 4 bases, the J end lost 3 bases, and 10 bases lay between the germline ends. The CDR3 sequence: CASSPLPDNQPQHF. The CDR3, as DNA: TGTGCCAGCAGCCCCTTGCCGGACAATCAGCCCCAGCATTTT.